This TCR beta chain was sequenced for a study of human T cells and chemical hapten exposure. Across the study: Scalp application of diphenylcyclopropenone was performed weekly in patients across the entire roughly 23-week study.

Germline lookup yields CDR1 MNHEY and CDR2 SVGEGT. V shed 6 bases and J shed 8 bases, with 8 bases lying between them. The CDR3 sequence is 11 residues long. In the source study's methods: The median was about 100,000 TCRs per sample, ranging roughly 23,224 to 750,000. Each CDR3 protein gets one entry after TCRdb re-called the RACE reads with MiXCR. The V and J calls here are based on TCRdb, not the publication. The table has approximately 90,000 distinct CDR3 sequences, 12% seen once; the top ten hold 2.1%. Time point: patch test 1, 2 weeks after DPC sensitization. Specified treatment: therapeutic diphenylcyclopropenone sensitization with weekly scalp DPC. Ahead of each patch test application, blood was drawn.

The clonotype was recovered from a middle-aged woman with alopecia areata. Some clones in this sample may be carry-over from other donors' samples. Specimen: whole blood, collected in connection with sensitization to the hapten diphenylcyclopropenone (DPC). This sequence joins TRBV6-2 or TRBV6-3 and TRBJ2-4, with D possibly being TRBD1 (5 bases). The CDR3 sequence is CASSREDIQYF. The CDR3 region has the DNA TGTGCCAGCAGCAGGGAAGACATTCAGTACTTC.